The 21 T cell receptor beta chains listed next were all sequenced from one sample in a study of neurological immune-mediated disorders. TCRdb independently ran MiXCR on the 5' RACE reads; one entry per CDR3 protein. The data hold 45,000 to 50,000 distinct CDR3 sequences, with 4.5% observed a single time. Sequencing was carried out using PBMCs. These receptors came from a woman between 55 and 75 years old with multiple sclerosis.

This clonotype was seen repeatedly, ten times or more. The junction does not match germline at one end; this may be a read error. V is TRBV7-7 and J is TRBJ2-3; D might be TRBD1 (6 bases). There are 18 residues in the CDR3. Germline V lookup: CDR1 SSHAT, CDR2 FNYEAQ (reference sequence). In DNA, the CDR3 is TGTGCTAGCAGCTTAGCGCCCGGGAACAGGGCTAACACAGATACGCAGTATTTT. Translation gives CASSLAPGNRANTDTQYF.

This clonotype was seen a few times. The chain joins TRBV12-3 or TRBV12-4 to TRBJ2-3; the D gene is possibly TRBD1 (6 bases). The CDR3 length is 15 residues. The V gene lost 3 bases and the J gene lost 5 bases, with 15 bases spanning the gap. The CDR3 reads CASSFQGTLGDTQYF. Written as DNA, the CDR3 is TGTGCCAGCAGTTTCCAGGGGACCTTGGGAGATACGCAGTATTTT.

Many counts were recorded for this clonotype. This chain uses TRBV20-1 with TRBJ2-7; tentatively, D is TRBD1 (8 bases). From germline, CDR1 is DFQATT and CDR2 SNEGSKA (reference sequence). V gave up 0 bases and J gave up 7 bases, with 13 bases separating them. The CDR3 is 13 residues long. CDR3 bases: TGCAGTGCTAGAGAACACAGGGGGGGGGAGCAGTACTTC. Its translation is CSAREHRGGEQYF.

This clonotype came up many times. V gene TRBV28 combines with J gene TRBJ2-1; 7 positions agree with TRBD1. The V and J ends lost 2 bases and 7 bases, in that order; junction bases with no gene match: 2. The germline gives CDR1 MDHEN, CDR2 SYDVKM. The CDR3 is 13 amino acids. The CDR3 protein is CASSLNRGNEQFF. CDR3 in DNA: TGTGCCAGCAGTTTAAACAGGGGAAATGAGCAGTTCTTC.

This clonotype has more than one count but fewer than ten. The chain carries TRBV20-1 and TRBJ2-3, with 8 bases lining up with TRBD1. Trimming at V came to 1 base and at J to 7 bases, leaving 4 bases not matched to a gene. The CDR3 covers 13 residues. CDR1 and CDR2 (germline): DFQATT, SNEGSKA (reference sequence). CDR3 amino acids: CSARGQGPNTQYF. The CDR3 coding sequence is TGCAGTGCTAGAGGACAGGGGCCAAATACGCAGTATTTT.

The sample holds a few counts of this clonotype. The chain combines TRBV6-6 with TRBJ2-1; tentatively, D is TRBD2 (5 bases). CDR3 length equals 15 residues. Trimming removed 4 bases from V and 2 bases from J, with 12 bases in between. Germline CDR1 is MNHNY and CDR2 is SVGAGI (reference sequence). The CDR3 DNA is TGTGCCAGCAGTTGGCTAGCAAACACCTACAATGAGCAGTTCTTC. This encodes CASSWLANTYNEQFF.

This clonotype was seen many times. The J gene is TRBJ2-7, the V gene TRBV15, with no clear D. The CDR3 is made up of 14 amino acids. CDR1 LNHNV and CDR2 YYDKDF come from the germline V gene (reference sequence). V was cut by 0 bases and J by 4 bases, with 10 bases left in between. CDR3 DNA sequence: TGTGCCACCAGCAGAGATTTGCTGGGGTACGAGCAGTACTTC. Translation gives CATSRDLLGYEQYF.

This clonotype was detected many times. The chain couples TRBV15 to TRBJ1-1, with 10 bases fitting TRBD1. This CDR3 comprises 14 residues. Trimming at V came to 3 bases and at J to 4 bases, leaving 2 bases not matched to a gene. Germline CDR1 reads LNHNV; CDR2 reads YYDKDF (reference sequence). CDR3: CATSRDRGSTEAFF. As DNA, the CDR3 is TGTGCCACCAGCAGGGACAGGGGGTCCACTGAAGCTTTCTTT.

This clonotype was observed at least ten times. The genes are TRBV20-1 and TRBJ1-1; D perhaps matches TRBD1 (6 bases). The V end was cut by 6 bases, the J end by 7 bases, with 18 bases between. CDR3 length: 13 amino acids. Germline CDR1 and CDR2: DFQATT and SNEGSKA (reference sequence). This CDR3 is CSALTGGWGEAFF. CDR3 bases: TGCAGTGCCCTCACCGGGGGCTGGGGTGAAGCTTTCTTT.

This clonotype was recorded many times. This CDR3 reads CSARGGGAVDIQYF. The CDR3, as DNA: TGCAGTGCTAGGGGTGGGGGGGCCGTGGACATTCAGTACTTC. V is TRBV20-1 and J is TRBJ2-4; TRBD2 is a possible D gene (7 bases). This CDR3 comprises 14 residues. Trimming removed 3 bases from V and 8 bases from J, with 17 bases in between. Germline values: CDR1 DFQATT, CDR2 SNEGSKA (reference sequence).

Many counts were recorded for this clonotype. V gene TRBV7-2 combines with J gene TRBJ2-5, with 11 nucleotides matching TRBD2. The V gene's germline CDR1 is SGHTA and CDR2 FQGNSA. With 4 bases clipped from V and 4 bases from J, the junction kept 17 bases outside the gene matches. The CDR3 runs 19 residues. CDR3 sequence: CASSSLPGDSGRGLETQYF. CDR3 coding DNA: TGTGCCAGCAGCTCACTACCCGGCGATAGCGGGAGGGGTCTAGAGACCCAGTACTTC.

This clonotype was recorded at least ten times. The chain links TRBV24-1 to TRBJ1-4, with a tentative D call TRBD1 (6 bases). CDR1 and CDR2 (germline): KGHDR, SFDVKD. V was pared by 9 bases and J by 8 bases, with 18 bases between. This CDR3 region has 14 residues. CDR3 sequence (DNA): TGTGCCACCTCAGAGGCGGGGGCGCCCGAAAAACTGTTTTTT. Its protein is CATSEAGAPEKLFF.

This clonotype was detected many times. The chain couples TRBV12-3 or TRBV12-4 to TRBJ1-5; no clear D. V lost 3 bases and J lost 7, with 13 bases in between. The CDR3 length is 14 residues. The CDR3 region is CASSFTSNPQPQHF. In nucleotides, the CDR3 is TGTGCCAGCAGTTTTACCTCGAATCCGCAGCCCCAGCATTTT.

This clonotype occurred many times. The rearrangement joins TRBV7-9 to TRBJ2-5; D is tentatively TRBD1 or TRBD2 (5 bases each). Trimming removed 6 bases from V and 0 bases from J, with 17 bases in between. The germline CDR1 and CDR2 sequences are SEHNR and FQNEAQ (reference sequence). The CDR3 has 16 residues. CDR3 protein: CASSIRLGVYQETQYF. The CDR3 nucleotides read TGTGCCAGCAGTATCAGGTTGGGGGTTTACCAAGAGACCCAGTACTTC.

This clonotype was picked up many times. The chain employs TRBV7-6 and TRBJ2-2; no firm D call. Trimming shortened V by 5 bases and J by 7 bases, and 14 bases separated the two germline ends. The CDR3 contains 14 residues. CDR1 SGHVS and CDR2 FNYEAQ come from the germline V gene. CDR3 loop: CASSQPSSYGELFF. The CDR3 region has the DNA TGTGCCAGCAGCCAACCCTCGTCTTACGGGGAGCTGTTTTTT.

The chain is built from TRBV7-9 and TRBJ2-5; D gene ambiguous. Trimming took 1 base from V and 4 from J, leaving 10 bases between them. The CDR3 length is 14 residues. Germline V CDR1 and CDR2: SEHNR, FQNEAQ (reference sequence). This chain's CDR3 is CASSLVGLLETQYF. The CDR3 region has the DNA TGTGCCAGCAGCTTAGTCGGTCTCCTAGAGACCCAGTACTTC.

V usage is TRBV4-1 and J usage is TRBJ1-2, with 7 positions matching TRBD1. Germline V gene data show CDR1 as MGHRA and CDR2 as YSYEKL. The junction had 5 bases not matched to a gene; V was cut back by 6 bases and J by 4 bases. The CDR3 is 13 amino acids. This CDR3 reads CASRPTGFYGYTF. DNA for the CDR3: TGCGCCAGCAGGCCGACAGGGTTCTATGGCTACACCTTC.

This clonotype was observed at least ten times. The V gene is TRBV10-3, the J gene TRBJ1-2; no firm D call. Trimming shortened V by 11 bases and J by 0 bases, and 10 bases separated the two germline ends. From germline, CDR1 is ENHRY and CDR2 SYGVKD. The CDR3 is 12 amino acids. The CDR3 region is CAGRGTNYGYTF. CDR3 nucleotide sequence: TGTGCCGGCCGGGGTACTAACTATGGCTACACCTTC.

This clonotype showed up just once. This chain links TRBV15 with TRBJ2-7; D not resolved. V lost 0 bases and J 4 bases, leaving 7 bases between the germline ends. CDR3 length: 13 residues. CDR1 is LNHNV, CDR2 YYDKDF, per germline (reference sequence). The CDR3 DNA reads as TGTGCCACCAGCAGAGATCGAGGTTACGAGCAGTACGTC. Translated: CATSRDRGYEQYV.

This clonotype was seen repeatedly, ten times or more. This chain uses TRBV20-1 with TRBJ2-3; 11 nucleotides match TRBD2. Germline lookup yields CDR1 DFQATT and CDR2 SNEGSKA (reference sequence). The CDR3 is 13 residues long. The V segment lost 5 bases and the J segment 3 bases; nucleotides outside the gene matches: 1. CDR3 DNA: TGCAGTGCTGGGACTAGCGGAACAGATACGCAGTATTTT. Translating gives CSAGTSGTDTQYF.

This clonotype occurred a few times. At one end the junction does not follow the germline gene, possibly because of a read error. The CDR3: CSAREDRGAQPQNF. CDR3 sequence (DNA): TGCAGTGCTAGGGAAGACAGGGGTGCCCAGCCCCAGAATTTT. The V and J genes are TRBV20-1 and TRBJ1-5, with 8 bases that match TRBD1. The CDR3 is 14 residues long. Germline values: CDR1 DFQATT, CDR2 SNEGSKA (reference sequence).